Sequencing of this TCR beta chain was carried out in a study of blood T cells in healthy people across ages. Every donor provided 8.5 to 10 milliliters of peripheral blood. In the case of this clonotype: Antigen: not known.

The CDR3 sequence is 12 residues long. CDR1 and CDR2 from the germline V gene are SEHNR and FQNEAQ (reference sequence). V was clipped by 4 bases and J by 4 bases, with 7 bases between them. Using a J-beta primer mix together with a sample-barcoded 5' primer, a second PCR was run for about 6 to 12 cycles. Each of the cDNA molecules was tagged by a template-switch adaptor with 12 random nucleotides. TCRdb processed the 5' RACE reads anew with MiXCR; each CDR3 protein has one entry. The data show some 1.6 million distinct CDR3 sequences, about 32% seen once. Study-level results: A strong correlation was seen between TCR beta diversity and naive T cell percentage. It was not known whether donors were CMV positive (a possible confounder of expanded clonotype changes).

The chain couples TRBV7-9 to TRBJ1-2; D remains ambiguous. The receptor comes from a young woman in good health. The sample taken for sequencing was blood. The CDR3 region has the DNA TGTGCCAGCAGCTCGGGAGTCTATGGCTACACCTTC. Protein: CASSSGVYGYTF.